The rows below give T cell receptor beta chains drawn from one sample of a study of cytomegalovirus exposure and HLA in healthy donors. Repertoires were generated with immunoSEQ multiplex PCR, while TCRdb's copy carries only in-frame clones and drops some. The sample has around 230,000 clones; roughly 80% are singletons. Material: PBMCs. The receptors here all came from a man aged 35 to 55 in good health and CMV-seropositive. CDR3s include the opening cysteine and the closing phenylalanine or tryptophan. Each record gives: V gene, D gene, clone size, J gene, CDR3 length, CDR3 protein, CDR3 DNA. A D gene is named only where the DNA matches it firmly. Clone size appears in some rows only: once, few, many, or a class for an expanded clone.

TRBV6-6	.	.	TRBJ1-1	13	CASRKQGPTEAFF	TGTGCCAGCAGGAAGCAGGGGCCCACTGAAGCTTTCTTT
TRBV6-6	TRBD1	.	TRBJ1-5	13	CASNDRGKLPQHF	TGTGCCAGCAACGACAGGGGGAAGCTGCCCCAGCATTTT
TRBV27	.	.	TRBJ1-1	14	CATRMTGKNTEAFF	TGTGCCACCCGGATGACAGGAAAGAACACTGAAGCTTTCTTT
TRBV19	TRBD1	.	TRBJ1-2	16	CASSIHPGTGNYGYTF	TGTGCCAGTAGTATCCATCCCGGGACAGGGAACTATGGCTACACCTTC
TRBV15	.	once	TRBJ1-2	16	CATSRDRQATLYGYTF	TGTGCCACCAGCAGAGATAGACAGGCCACCCTCTATGGCTACACCTTC
TRBV4-1	TRBD2	.	TRBJ2-1	15	CANSQVGLAINEQFF	TGCGCCAACAGCCAAGTGGGACTAGCGATCAATGAGCAGTTCTTC
TRBV6-5	.	.	TRBJ1-1	15	CASSYSYPRGTEAFF	TGTGCCAGCAGTTACTCCTATCCCCGAGGGACTGAAGCTTTCTTT
TRBV7-9	TRBD1	.	TRBJ1-2	13	CASSSQGAVGYTF	TGTGCCAGCAGCTCACAGGGGGCGGTGGGCTACACCTTC
TRBV9	TRBD2	.	TRBJ2-2	17	CASSVTSGSAVTGELFF	TGTGCCAGCAGCGTAACTAGCGGGAGTGCGGTAACCGGGGAGCTGTTTTTT
TRBV4-2	.	.	TRBJ2-5	15	CASSPSTGSAETQYF	TGTGCCAGCAGCCCCTCGACGGGGAGCGCAGAGACCCAGTACTTC
TRBV27	.	.	TRBJ2-2	13	CASSKTSAGELFF	TGTGCCAGCAGCAAGACTAGTGCCGGGGAGCTGTTTTTT
TRBV7-6	.	.	TRBJ2-7	14	CASAPPEADYEQYF	TGTGCCAGCGCCCCGCCAGAGGCTGACTACGAGCAGTACTTC
TRBV27	TRBD2	.	TRBJ2-7	15	CASSLGTRGGLEQYF	TGTGCCAGCAGTCTTGGGACTAGGGGAGGCCTCGAGCAGTACTTC
TRBV9	.	.	TRBJ2-5	15	CASSPRRDTQETQYF	TGTGCCAGCAGCCCTCGAAGGGACACTCAAGAGACCCAGTACTTC